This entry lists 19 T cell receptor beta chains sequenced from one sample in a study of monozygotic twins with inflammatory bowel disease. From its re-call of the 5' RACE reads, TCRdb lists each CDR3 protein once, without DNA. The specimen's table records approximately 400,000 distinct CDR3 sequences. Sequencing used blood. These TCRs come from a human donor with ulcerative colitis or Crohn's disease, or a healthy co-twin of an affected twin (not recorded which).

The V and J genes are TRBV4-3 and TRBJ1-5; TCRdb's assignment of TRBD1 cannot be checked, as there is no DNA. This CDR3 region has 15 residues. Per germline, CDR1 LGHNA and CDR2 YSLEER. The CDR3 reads CASSPGTGGFQPQHF.

CDR3: CASSLINTGTSGGTEQYF. The chain has TRBV7-6 and TRBJ2-7; TCRdb designates TRBD2, a call that cannot be tested without DNA. Germline CDR1 and CDR2: SGHVS and FNYEAQ. This CDR3 contains 18 residues.

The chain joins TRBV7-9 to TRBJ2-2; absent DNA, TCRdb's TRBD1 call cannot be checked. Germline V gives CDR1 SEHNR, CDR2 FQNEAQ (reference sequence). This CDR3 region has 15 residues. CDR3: CASSSNSGVAGELFF. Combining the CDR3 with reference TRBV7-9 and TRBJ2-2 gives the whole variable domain DTGVSQNPRHKITKRGQNVTFRCDPISEHNRLYWYRQTLGQGPEFLTYFQNEAQLEKSRLLSDRFSAERPKGSFSTLEIQRTEQGDSAMYLCASSSNSGVAGELFFGEGSRLTVL.

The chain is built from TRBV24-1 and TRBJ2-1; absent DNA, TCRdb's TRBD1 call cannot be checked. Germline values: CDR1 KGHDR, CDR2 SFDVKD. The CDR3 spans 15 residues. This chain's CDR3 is CATSDHGGGLDEQFF.

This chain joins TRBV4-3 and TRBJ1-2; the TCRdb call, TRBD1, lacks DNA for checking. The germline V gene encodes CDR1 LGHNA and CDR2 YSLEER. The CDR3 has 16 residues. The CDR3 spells CASSQVAMGGGYGYTF.

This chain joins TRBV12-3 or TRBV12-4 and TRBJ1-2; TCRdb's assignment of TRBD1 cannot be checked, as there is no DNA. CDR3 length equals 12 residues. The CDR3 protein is CASSLSGRGYTF.

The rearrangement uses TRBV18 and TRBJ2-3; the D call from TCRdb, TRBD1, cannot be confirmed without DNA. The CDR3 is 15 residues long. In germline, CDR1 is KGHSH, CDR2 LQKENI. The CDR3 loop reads CASSPIQGVSDTQYF.

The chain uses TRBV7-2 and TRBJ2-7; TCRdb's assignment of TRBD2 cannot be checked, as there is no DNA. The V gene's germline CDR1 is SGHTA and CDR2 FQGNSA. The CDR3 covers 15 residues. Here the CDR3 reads CASTTMGAGAYEQYF.

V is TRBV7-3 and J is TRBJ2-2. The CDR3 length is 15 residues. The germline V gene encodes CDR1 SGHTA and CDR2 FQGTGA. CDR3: CASSPGSGNTGELFF.

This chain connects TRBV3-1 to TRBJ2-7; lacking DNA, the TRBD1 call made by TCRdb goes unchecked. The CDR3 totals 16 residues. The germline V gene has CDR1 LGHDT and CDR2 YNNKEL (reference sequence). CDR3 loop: CASSQPKGRYSYEQYF.

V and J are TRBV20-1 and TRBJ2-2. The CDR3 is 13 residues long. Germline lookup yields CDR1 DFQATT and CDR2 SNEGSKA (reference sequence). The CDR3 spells CSAGQVNTGELFF.

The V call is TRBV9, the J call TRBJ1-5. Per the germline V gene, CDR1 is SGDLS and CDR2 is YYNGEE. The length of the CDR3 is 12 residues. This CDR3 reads CASSVGNQPQHF.

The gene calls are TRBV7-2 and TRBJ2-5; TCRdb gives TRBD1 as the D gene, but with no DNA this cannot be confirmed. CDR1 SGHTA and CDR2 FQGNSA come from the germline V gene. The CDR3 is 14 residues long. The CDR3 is CASSPRTGVETQYF.

CDR3 in amino acids: CSARGGGGTYSTDTQYF. The V call is TRBV20-1, the J call TRBJ2-3; TCRdb designates TRBD2, a call that cannot be tested without DNA. The CDR3 is made up of 17 amino acids. The germline gives CDR1 DFQATT, CDR2 SNEGSKA (reference sequence).

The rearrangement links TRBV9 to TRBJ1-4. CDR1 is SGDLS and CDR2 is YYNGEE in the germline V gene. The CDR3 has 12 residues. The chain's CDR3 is CASSSVGEKLFF.

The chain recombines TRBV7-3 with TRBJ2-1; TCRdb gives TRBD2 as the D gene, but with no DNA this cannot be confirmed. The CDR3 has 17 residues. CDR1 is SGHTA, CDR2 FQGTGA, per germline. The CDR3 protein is CASSRQGGGSTYNEQFF.

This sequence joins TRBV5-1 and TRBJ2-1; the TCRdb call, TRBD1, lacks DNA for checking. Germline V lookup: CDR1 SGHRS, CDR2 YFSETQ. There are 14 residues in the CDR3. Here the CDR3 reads CASSLRDRGGEQFF. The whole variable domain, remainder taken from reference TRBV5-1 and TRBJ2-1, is KAGVTQTPRYLIKTRGQQVTLSCSPISGHRSVSWYQQTPGQGLQFLFEYFSETQRNKGNFPGRFSGRQFSNSRSEMNVSTLELGDSALYLCASSLRDRGGEQFFGPGTRLTVL.

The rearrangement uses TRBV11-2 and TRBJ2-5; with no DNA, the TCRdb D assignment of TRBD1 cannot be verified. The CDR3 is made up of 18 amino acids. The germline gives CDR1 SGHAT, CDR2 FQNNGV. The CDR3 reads CASNPGGGPIRYQETQYF.

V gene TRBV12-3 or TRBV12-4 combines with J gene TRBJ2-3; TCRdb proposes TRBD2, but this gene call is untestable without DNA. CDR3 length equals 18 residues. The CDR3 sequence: CASRSGTSGVQSTDTQYF.